This T cell receptor (beta chain) was identified during a study of blood T cell repertoires in COVID-19. This clone was recorded a few times. V was clipped by 7 bases and J by 2 bases, with 14 bases between them. CDR1 SQVTM and CDR2 ANQGSEA come from the germline V gene. The CDR3 sequence is 13 residues long. Method: immunoSEQ multiplex PCR; TCRdb's copy keeps in-frame clones and lacks some. The sample consists of approximately 270,000 clones, over 75% of them appearing once. The receptor comes from a man between 35 and 55 years old who had recovered from COVID-19. The specimen was PBMCs or T cells enriched from blood (not recorded which). This chain links TRBV29-1 with TRBJ1-1; D not resolved. CDR3 protein: CSGSRETNTEAFF. The CDR3, as DNA: TGCAGCGGGAGCCGGGAGACTAACACTGAAGCTTTCTTT.